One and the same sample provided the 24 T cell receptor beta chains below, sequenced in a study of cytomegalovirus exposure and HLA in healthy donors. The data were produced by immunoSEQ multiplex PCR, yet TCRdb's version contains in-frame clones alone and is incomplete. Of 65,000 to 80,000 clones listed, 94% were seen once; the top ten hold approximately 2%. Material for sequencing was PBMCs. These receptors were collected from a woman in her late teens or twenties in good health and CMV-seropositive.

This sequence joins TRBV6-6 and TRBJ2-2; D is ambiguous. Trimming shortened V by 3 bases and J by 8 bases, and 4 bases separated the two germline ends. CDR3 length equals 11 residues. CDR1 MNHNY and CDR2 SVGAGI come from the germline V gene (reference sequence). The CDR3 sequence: CASSYLGELFF. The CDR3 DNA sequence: TGTGCCAGCAGTTATCTAGGGGAGCTGTTTTTT.

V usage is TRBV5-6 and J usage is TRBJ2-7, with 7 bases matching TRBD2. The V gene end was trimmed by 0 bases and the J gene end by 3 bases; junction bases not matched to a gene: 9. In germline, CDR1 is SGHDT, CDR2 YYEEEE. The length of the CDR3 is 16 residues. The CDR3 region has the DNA TGTGCCAGCAGCTTGGTGAGGGTAGCGGGTTTCTACGAGCAGTACTTC. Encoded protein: CASSLVRVAGFYEQYF. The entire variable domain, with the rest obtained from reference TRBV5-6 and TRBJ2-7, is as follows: DAGVTQSPTHLIKTRGQQVTLRCSPKSGHDTVSWYQQALGQGPQFIFQYYEEEERQRGNFPDRFSGHQFPNYSSELNVNALLLGDSALYLCASSLVRVAGFYEQYFGPGTRLTVT.

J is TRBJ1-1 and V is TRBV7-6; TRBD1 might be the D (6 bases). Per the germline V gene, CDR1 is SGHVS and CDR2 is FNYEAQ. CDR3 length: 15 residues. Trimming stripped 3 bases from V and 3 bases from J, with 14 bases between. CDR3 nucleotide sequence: TGTGCCAGCAGCTTCCGGGGACAACCTTACACTGAAGCTTTCTTT. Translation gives CASSFRGQPYTEAFF.

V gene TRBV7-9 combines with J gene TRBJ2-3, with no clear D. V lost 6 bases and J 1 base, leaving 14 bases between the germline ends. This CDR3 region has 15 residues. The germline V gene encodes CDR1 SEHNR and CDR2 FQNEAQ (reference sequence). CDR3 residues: CASSRQALRTDTQYF. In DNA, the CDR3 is TGTGCCAGCAGTCGCCAGGCACTGCGCACAGATACGCAGTATTTT.

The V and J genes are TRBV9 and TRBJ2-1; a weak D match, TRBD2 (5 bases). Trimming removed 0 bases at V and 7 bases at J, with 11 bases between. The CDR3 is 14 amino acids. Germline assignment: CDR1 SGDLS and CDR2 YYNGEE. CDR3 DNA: TGTGCCAGCAGCGTAGACCCGGAGGAAAATGAGCAGTTCTTC. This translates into CASSVDPEENEQFF. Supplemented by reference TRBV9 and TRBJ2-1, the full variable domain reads DSGVTQTPKHLITATGQRVTLRCSPRSGDLSVYWYQQSLDQGLQFLIQYYNGEERAKGNILERFSAQQFPDLHSELNLSSLELGDSALYFCASSVDPEENEQFFGPGTRLTVL.

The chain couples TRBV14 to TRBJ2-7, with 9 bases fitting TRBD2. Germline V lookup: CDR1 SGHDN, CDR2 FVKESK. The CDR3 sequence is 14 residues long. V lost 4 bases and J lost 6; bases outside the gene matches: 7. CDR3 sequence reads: CASSLLSGGFEQYF. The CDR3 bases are TGTGCCAGCAGCCTTCTTAGCGGGGGATTCGAGCAGTACTTC.

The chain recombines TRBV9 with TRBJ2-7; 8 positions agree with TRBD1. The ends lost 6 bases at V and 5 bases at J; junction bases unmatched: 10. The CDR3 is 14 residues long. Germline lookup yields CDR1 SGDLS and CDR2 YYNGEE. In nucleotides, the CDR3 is TGTGCCAGCAACGAACAGGGGGAGTTGGACGAGCAGTACTTC. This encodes CASNEQGELDEQYF.

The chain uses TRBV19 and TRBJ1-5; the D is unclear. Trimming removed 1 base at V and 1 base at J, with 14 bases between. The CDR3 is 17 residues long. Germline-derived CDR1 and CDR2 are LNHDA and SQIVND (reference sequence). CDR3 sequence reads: CASSIGTARRSNQPQHF. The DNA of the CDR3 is TGTGCCAGTAGTATAGGGACCGCCCGGAGGAGCAATCAGCCCCAGCATTTT.

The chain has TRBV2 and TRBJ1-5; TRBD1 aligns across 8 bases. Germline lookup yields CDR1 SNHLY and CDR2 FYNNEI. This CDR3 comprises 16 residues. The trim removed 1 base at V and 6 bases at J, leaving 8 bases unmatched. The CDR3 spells CASSEESPGTGQPQHF. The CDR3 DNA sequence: TGTGCCAGCAGTGAAGAGTCGCCCGGGACAGGTCAGCCCCAGCATTTT.

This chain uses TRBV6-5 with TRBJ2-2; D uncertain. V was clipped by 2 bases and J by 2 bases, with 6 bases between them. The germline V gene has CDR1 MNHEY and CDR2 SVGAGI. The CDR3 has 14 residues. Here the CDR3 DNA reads TGTGCCAGCAGTTACGACTTAAACACCGGGGAGCTGTTTTTT. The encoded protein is CASSYDLNTGELFF.

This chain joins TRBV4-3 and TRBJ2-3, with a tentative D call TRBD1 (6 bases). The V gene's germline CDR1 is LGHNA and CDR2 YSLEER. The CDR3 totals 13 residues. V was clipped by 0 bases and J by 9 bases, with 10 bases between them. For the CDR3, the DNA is TGCGCCAGCAGCCAAGATGAGGGGGAGACGCAGTATTTT. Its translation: CASSQDEGETQYF.

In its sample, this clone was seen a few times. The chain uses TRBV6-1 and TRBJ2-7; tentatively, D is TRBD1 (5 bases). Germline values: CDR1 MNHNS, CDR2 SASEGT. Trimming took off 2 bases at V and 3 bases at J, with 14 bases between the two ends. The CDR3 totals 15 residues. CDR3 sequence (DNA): TGTGCCAGCAGTGAACGGTCGGCAGGGCTCTACGAGCAGTACTTC. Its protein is CASSERSAGLYEQYF.

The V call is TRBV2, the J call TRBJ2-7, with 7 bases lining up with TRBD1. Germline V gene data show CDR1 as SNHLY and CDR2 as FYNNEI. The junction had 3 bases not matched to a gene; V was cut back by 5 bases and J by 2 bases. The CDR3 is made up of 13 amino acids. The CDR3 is CASSPGTAYEQYF. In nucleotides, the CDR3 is TGTGCCAGCAGTCCCGGGACAGCCTACGAGCAGTACTTC.

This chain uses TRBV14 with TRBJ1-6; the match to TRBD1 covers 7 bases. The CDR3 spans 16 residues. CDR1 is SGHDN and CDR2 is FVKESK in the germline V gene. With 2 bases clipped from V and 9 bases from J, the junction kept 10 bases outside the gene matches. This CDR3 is CASSQQGWDSLSPLHF. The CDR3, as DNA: TGTGCCAGCAGCCAACAAGGTTGGGACAGCCTTTCACCCCTCCACTTT. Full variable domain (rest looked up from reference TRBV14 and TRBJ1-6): EAGVTQFPSHSVIEKGQTVTLRCDPISGHDNLYWYRRVMGKEIKFLLHFVKESKQDESGMPNNRFLAERTGGTYSTLKVQPAELEDSGVYFCASSQQGWDSLSPLHFGNGTRLTVT.

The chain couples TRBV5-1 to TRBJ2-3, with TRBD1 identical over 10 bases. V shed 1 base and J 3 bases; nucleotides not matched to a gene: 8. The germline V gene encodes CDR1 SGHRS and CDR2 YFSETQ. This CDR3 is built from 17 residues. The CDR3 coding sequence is TGCGCCAGCAGCTTGTATCCAATGGACAGGGGGACAGATACGCAGTATTTT. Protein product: CASSLYPMDRGTDTQYF. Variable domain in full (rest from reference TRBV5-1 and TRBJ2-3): KAGVTQTPRYLIKTRGQQVTLSCSPISGHRSVSWYQQTPGQGLQFLFEYFSETQRNKGNFPGRFSGRQFSNSRSEMNVSTLELGDSALYLCASSLYPMDRGTDTQYFGPGTRLTVL.

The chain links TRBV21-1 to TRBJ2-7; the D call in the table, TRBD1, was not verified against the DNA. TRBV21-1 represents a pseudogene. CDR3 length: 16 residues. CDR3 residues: CASRRKGQEMCYEQYF. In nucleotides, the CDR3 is TGTGCCAGCCGAAGAAAGGGGCAGGAAATGTGCTACGAGCAGTACTTC.

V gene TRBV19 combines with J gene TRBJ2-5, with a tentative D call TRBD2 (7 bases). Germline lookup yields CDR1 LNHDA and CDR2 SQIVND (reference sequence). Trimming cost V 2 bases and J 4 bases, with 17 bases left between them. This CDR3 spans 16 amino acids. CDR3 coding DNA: TGTGCCAGTAGTATACCGGGTCGGGGGGCAGGAGAGACCCAGTACTTC. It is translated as CASSIPGRGAGETQYF.

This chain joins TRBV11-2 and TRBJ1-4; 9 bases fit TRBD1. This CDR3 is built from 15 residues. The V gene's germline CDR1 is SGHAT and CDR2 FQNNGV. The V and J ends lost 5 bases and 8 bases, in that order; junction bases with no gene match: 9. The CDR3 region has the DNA TGTGCCAGCAGCCCAGGGGACAGGGAGCGGGAAAAACTGTTTTTT. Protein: CASSPGDREREKLFF.

The CDR3 sequence: CASTNGVGTGAETQYF. CDR3 nucleotides: TGTGCCAGCACCAATGGGGTAGGGACAGGGGCAGAGACCCAGTACTTC. The chain has TRBV7-7 and TRBJ2-5; TRBD1 matches at 10 bases. Per the germline V gene, CDR1 is SSHAT and CDR2 is FNYEAQ (reference sequence). CDR3 length: 16 residues. With 7 bases clipped from V and 4 bases from J, the junction kept 12 bases outside the gene matches.

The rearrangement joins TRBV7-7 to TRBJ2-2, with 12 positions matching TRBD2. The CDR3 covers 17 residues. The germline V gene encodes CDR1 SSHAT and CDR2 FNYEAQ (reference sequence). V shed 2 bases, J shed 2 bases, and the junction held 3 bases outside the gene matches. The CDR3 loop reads CASSLTSGGLNTGELFF. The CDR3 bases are TGTGCCAGCAGCTTAACTAGCGGGGGGCTAAACACCGGGGAGCTGTTTTTT.

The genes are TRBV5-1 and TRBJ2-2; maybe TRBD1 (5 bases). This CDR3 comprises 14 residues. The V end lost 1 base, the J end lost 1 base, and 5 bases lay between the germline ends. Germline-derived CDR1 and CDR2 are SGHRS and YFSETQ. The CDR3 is CASSLQGNTGELFF. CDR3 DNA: TGCGCCAGCAGCTTGCAGGGGAACACCGGGGAGCTGTTTTTT.

CDR3 nucleotides: TGTGCCAGCAGCTTGGGACAGGGGCACAATTCACCCCTCCACTTT. Encoded protein: CASSLGQGHNSPLHF. The rearrangement uses TRBV5-5 and TRBJ1-6; 8 nucleotides match TRBD1. CDR1 SGHKS and CDR2 YYEKEE come from the germline V gene (reference sequence). The V and J ends lost 0 bases and 7 bases, in that order; junction bases with no gene match: 3. The CDR3 loop spans 15 amino acids.

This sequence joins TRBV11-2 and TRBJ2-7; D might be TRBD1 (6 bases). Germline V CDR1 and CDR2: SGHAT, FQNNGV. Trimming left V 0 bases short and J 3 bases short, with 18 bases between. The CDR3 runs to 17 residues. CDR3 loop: CASSLDRGLSSLYEQYF. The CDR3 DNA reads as TGTGCCAGCAGCTTAGACAGGGGCCTGAGTTCTCTCTACGAGCAGTACTTC.

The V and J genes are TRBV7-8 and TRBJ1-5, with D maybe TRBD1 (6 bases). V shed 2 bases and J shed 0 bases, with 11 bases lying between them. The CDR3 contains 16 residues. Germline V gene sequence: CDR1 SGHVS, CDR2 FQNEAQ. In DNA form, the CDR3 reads TGTGCCAGCAGCTTATCTTGGGGGCTTAGCAATCAGCCCCAGCATTTT. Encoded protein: CASSLSWGLSNQPQHF.